This TCR beta chain was sequenced for a study of CD8+ T cells in alopecia areata. Notes on the study in general: Clonality was higher in lesional than normal scalp, especially in alopecia totalis/universalis.

The CDR3 totals 14 residues. Germline trimming cut 3 bases from V and 0 bases from J; bases unmatched to any gene: 2. Germline CDR1 MSHET, CDR2 SYDVDS. Cutaneous lymph nodes were pooled and cells sorted by CD4, CD8alpha, NKG2D, NKG2ACE and more. Extracted RNA was reverse transcribed into cDNA, the sequencing template. Profiled with immunoSEQ multiplex PCR; TCRdb holds only in-frame clones, not every one. The specimen has around 290,000 clones, none found just once. As concerns this clone: Its target is not known. Gene names refer to mouse genes. The read terminates 4 residues ahead of where the CDR3 ends, so the germline J gene completes it.

The sample taken for sequencing was CD4+ T cells sorted from a lymph node. The TCR sequence derives from a C3H/HeJ mouse with alopecia areata. Mice of this strain are of MHC haplotype H2-k. The chain uses TRBV29 and TRBJ2-7, with 7 bases identical to TRBD1. CDR3 in amino acids: CASSFAGGSYEQYF. Incomplete CDR3 DNA: TGTGCTAGCAGTTTCGCAGGGGGCTCCTAT.